The clone carrying this T cell receptor beta chain was picked up many times. The antigen is undetermined. The source of the sample is a study of early T cells in non-severe SARS-CoV-2 infection. Across the whole study: Investigators sequenced bulk RNA drawn from unsorted whole blood, and chains remained unpaired. Findings of the study overall: Matching with VDJdb favored anti-spike CD8 responses (missing private and CD4 specificities).

Individual cDNA molecules received unique molecular identifiers. Each CDR3 protein is one row after TCRdb ran MiXCR on the 5' RACE reads. The sample contains approximately 31,000 distinct CDR3 sequences, 4.5% to 6% of which appear only once. Sequencing used whole blood. The receptor was isolated from an adult who was a healthcare worker with PCR-confirmed SARS-CoV-2 infection or an uninfected control (not recorded which).

The chain's CDR3 is CAISEYAAGSNQPQHF. The CDR3 DNA reads as TGTGCCATCAGTGAGTATGCAGCGGGGAGCAATCAGCCCCAGCATTTT. V and J are TRBV10-3 and TRBJ1-5; D is ambiguous. The CDR3 covers 16 residues. The ends were cut back, 1 base at V and 1 base at J, with 11 bases in the middle. CDR1 is ENHRY and CDR2 is SYGVKD in the germline V gene.